These 30 T cell receptor beta chains were all obtained from the same sample, sequenced in a study of blood T cell repertoires in COVID-19. Only in-frame clones appear in the TCRdb table, and some are missing; sequencing was by immunoSEQ multiplex PCR. Among approximately 82,000 clones listed, about four fifths were seen once. The specimen sequenced was peripheral blood. The receptors come from a woman aged 60 to 75 with acute or convalescent COVID-19.

The chain uses TRBV7-2 and TRBJ2-3; D may be TRBD2 (7 bases). The CDR3 totals 19 residues. The germline gives CDR1 SGHTA, CDR2 FQGNSA. With 5 bases removed from V and 2 bases from J, the gap between germline ends came to 26 bases. CDR3 DNA: TGTGCCAGCAGCCGGCGATCGGGGGGCCCCTCAAGTATCACAGATACGCAGTATTTT. Translation gives CASSRRSGGPSSITDTQYF. The full variable domain, with the rest looked up from reference TRBV7-2 and TRBJ2-3, is GAGVSQSPSNKVTEKGKDVELRCDPISGHTALYWYRQSLGQGLEFLIYFQGNSAPDKSGLPSDRFSAERTGGSVSTLTIQRTQQEDSAVYLCASSRRSGGPSSITDTQYFGPGTRLTVL.

The chain links TRBV7-9 to TRBJ1-2, with 10 bases identical to TRBD1. Germline V CDR1 and CDR2: SEHNR, FQNEAQ (reference sequence). The CDR3 has 13 amino acids. V lost 5 bases to trimming and J lost 8 bases; unmatched junction nucleotides: 5. The CDR3 DNA reads TGTGCCAGCAGCGTCATGACAGGGGGCGGCTACACCTTC. Translating gives CASSVMTGGGYTF. Full variable domain (outside the CDR3, taken from reference TRBV7-9 and TRBJ1-2): DTGVSQNPRHKITKRGQNVTFRCDPISEHNRLYWYRQTLGQGPEFLTYFQNEAQLEKSRLLSDRFSAERPKGSFSTLEIQRTEQGDSAMYLCASSVMTGGGYTFGSGTRLTVV.

This clone was counted a few times. The chain recombines TRBV3-1 (or the pseudogene TRBV3-2) with TRBJ1-2; possible D gene TRBD1, 5 bases. CDR1 LGHDT and CDR2 YNNKEL come from the germline V gene (reference sequence). The V end lost 4 bases, the J end lost 7 bases, and 16 bases lay between the germline ends. The CDR3 runs 14 residues. The CDR3 is CASSPLTAGSGYTF. The CDR3, as DNA: TGTGCCAGCAGCCCCCTCACCGCAGGGTCTGGCTACACCTTC.

The chain combines TRBV28 with TRBJ2-1; 11 bases map to TRBD1. There are 15 residues in the CDR3. Looked up from germline, CDR1 is MDHEN and CDR2 is SYDVKM. Unmatched junction bases numbered 11, after V lost 6 bases and J lost 10 bases. The CDR3 region has the DNA TGTGCCAGCAGCCCCCCGGGACAGGGGGTTGGGGAGCAGTTCTTC. It codes for CASSPPGQGVGEQFF. Full variable domain (missing parts from reference TRBV28 and TRBJ2-1): DVKVTQSSRYLVKRTGEKVFLECVQDMDHENMFWYRQDPGLGLRLIYFSYDVKMKEKGDIPEGYSVSREKKERFSLILESASTNQTSMYLCASSPPGQGVGEQFFGPGTRLTVL.

CDR3 coding DNA: TGCAGCGTCGGACTAGCGGGGCCCACAGATACGCAGTATTTT. It codes for CSVGLAGPTDTQYF. The chain links TRBV29-1 to TRBJ2-3; 12 bases match TRBD2. Trimming at V came to 6 bases and at J to 2 bases, leaving 3 bases not matched to a gene. Per the germline V gene, CDR1 is SQVTM and CDR2 is ANQGSEA. The length of the CDR3 is 14 residues.

The sample holds a few counts of this clone. The gene calls are TRBV5-4 and TRBJ2-1, with D possibly matching TRBD2 (6 bases). Germline CDR1 SGHNT, CDR2 YYREEE (reference sequence). Trimming stripped 0 bases from V and 12 bases from J, with 13 bases between. This CDR3 is built from 13 residues. The CDR3 reads CASSLARVSGQFF. DNA of the CDR3: TGTGCCAGCAGCTTGGCGCGGGTTAGCGGGCAGTTCTTC.

This clone is a singleton in its sample. The V and J genes are TRBV3-1 (or the pseudogene TRBV3-2) and TRBJ2-7, with 8 nucleotides matching TRBD2. The V segment lost 7 bases and the J segment 0 bases; nucleotides outside the gene matches: 8. Germline CDR1 and CDR2: LGHDT and YNNKEL (reference sequence). The CDR3 length is 15 residues. Here the CDR3 DNA reads TGTGCCAGCAACTCACGCGGGGGGCTCTCCTACGAGCAGTACTTC. This translates into CASNSRGGLSYEQYF.

The chain uses TRBV30 and TRBJ2-2; TRBD2 matches 7 bases. The CDR3 sequence is 14 residues long. Germline CDR1 reads GTSNPN; CDR2 reads SVGIG (reference sequence). Germline trimming cut 1 base from V and 4 bases from J; bases unmatched to any gene: 3. The CDR3 loop is CAWSGAGPTGELFF. The CDR3 DNA follows: TGTGCCTGGAGTGGAGCGGGGCCCACCGGGGAGCTGTTTTTT.

The rearrangement links TRBV30 to TRBJ2-1; D is undetermined. Germline V CDR1 and CDR2: GTSNPN, SVGIG (reference sequence). The length of the CDR3 is 10 residues. The V gene lost 2 bases and the J gene lost 6 bases, with 2 bases spanning the gap. DNA of the CDR3: TGTGCCTGGAGTCGCAATGAGCAGTTCTTC. Translating gives CAWSRNEQFF.

This clone is categorized as medium-sized (0.01 to 0.1%). This chain uses TRBV2 with TRBJ1-2; 10 nucleotides agree with TRBD1. There are 14 residues in the CDR3. The J segment lost 7 bases and the V segment lost 5 bases, leaving 7 bases of the junction unmatched. Germline loops: CDR1 SNHLY, CDR2 FYNNEI. The CDR3 reads CASSQQGQGSGYTF. The CDR3, as DNA: TGTGCCAGCAGTCAACAGGGACAGGGGTCTGGCTACACCTTC.

This chain joins TRBV10-2 and TRBJ2-2; 9 bases line up with TRBD2. There are 16 residues in the CDR3. Per the germline V gene, CDR1 is WSHSY and CDR2 is SAAADI. V lost 8 bases, J lost 7 bases, and 14 bases stayed unmatched. The CDR3 is CASSTAGGGAIGELFF. The CDR3 nucleotides read TGCGCCAGCTCCACCGCGGGCGGGGGGGCCATCGGGGAGCTGTTTTTT.

The chain's CDR3 is CASSLASPGVGYTF. The CDR3 nucleotides are TGTGCCAGCAGCTTAGCGTCGCCAGGGGTGGGCTACACCTTC. The J gene is TRBJ1-2, the V gene TRBV7-8, with D tentatively TRBD1 (6 bases). The V gene's germline CDR1 is SGHVS and CDR2 FQNEAQ. This CDR3 comprises 14 residues. V gave up 0 bases and J gave up 8 bases, with 13 bases separating them.

The CDR3 loop reads CARSLLRGNQPQHF. The CDR3 nucleotides read TGTGCCAGAAGCTTACTCCGGGGCAATCAGCCCCAGCATTTT. V is TRBV5-3 and J is TRBJ1-5; no definite D call. TRBV5-3 is labeled an ORF, and its function is uncertain. Trimming took off 2 bases at V and 2 bases at J, with 8 bases between the two ends. This CDR3 is built from 14 residues.

The gene calls are TRBV5-1 and TRBJ1-1; no definite D call. V was shortened by 7 bases and J by 1 base, with 14 bases between the two germline ends. The germline CDR1 and CDR2 sequences are SGHRS and YFSETQ. The CDR3 spans 14 residues. The CDR3 DNA sequence: TGCGCCAGCGTCCAGGCAGGTGCGAACACTGAAGCTTTCTTT. Protein product: CASVQAGANTEAFF.

The chain is built from TRBV30 and TRBJ2-5; possibly TRBD2 for D (5 bases). This CDR3 spans 15 amino acids. CDR1 and CDR2 from the germline V gene are GTSNPN and SVGIG (reference sequence). V gave up 1 base and J gave up 5 bases, with 17 bases separating them. The CDR3 DNA sequence: TGTGCCTGGAGTGGAGGGAGTGGGTCTTCGGAGACCCAGTACTTC. Protein: CAWSGGSGSSETQYF.

V usage is TRBV5-4 and J usage is TRBJ2-1, with TRBD2 as a possible D gene (5 bases). Trimming took 1 base from V and 2 from J, leaving 13 bases between them. Per germline, CDR1 SGHNT and CDR2 YYREEE (reference sequence). The CDR3 contains 16 residues. The CDR3 DNA follows: TGTGCCAGCAGCTTGAAGGTCAGCGGTACCTACAATGAGCAGTTCTTC. It encodes CASSLKVSGTYNEQFF.

The chain is built from TRBV3-1 (or the pseudogene TRBV3-2) and TRBJ2-3; TRBD2 matches at 10 bases. The J segment lost 3 bases and the V segment lost 3 bases, leaving 12 bases of the junction unmatched. CDR1 is LGHDT, CDR2 YNNKEL, per germline (reference sequence). The length of the CDR3 is 18 residues. The DNA of the CDR3 is TGTGCCAGCAGCCAGAGCGGGAGGGCCCTCTCGGGAACAGATACGCAGTATTTT. This sequence encodes CASSQSGRALSGTDTQYF.

The rearrangement joins TRBV7-8 to TRBJ2-7; D may be TRBD1 (6 bases). V was clipped by 5 bases and J by 2 bases, with 10 bases between them. Germline V gives CDR1 SGHVS, CDR2 FQNEAQ. The CDR3 is 13 amino acids. Written as DNA, the CDR3 is TGTGCCAGCAGCCAACAGGGTCCCTACGAGCAGTACTTC. The encoded protein is CASSQQGPYEQYF.

J is TRBJ2-2 and V is TRBV3-1 (or the pseudogene TRBV3-2); the D is unclear. The V gene's germline CDR1 is LGHDT and CDR2 YNNKEL (reference sequence). Trimming left V 1 base short and J 3 bases short, with 6 bases between. The CDR3 has 14 residues. CDR3 coding DNA: TGTGCCAGCAGCCAAGGGTCGGACACCGGGGAGCTGTTTTTT. It is translated as CASSQGSDTGELFF.

This clone was recorded only once. The chain couples TRBV30 to TRBJ2-1; D is uncertain. V lost 0 bases and J lost 0, with 6 bases in between. The length of the CDR3 is 14 residues. Germline values: CDR1 GTSNPN, CDR2 SVGIG (reference sequence). The DNA of the CDR3 is TGTGCCTGGAGTGTACACGTCTCCTACAATGAGCAGTTCTTC. Translating gives CAWSVHVSYNEQFF.

This clone came up a few times. The rearrangement joins TRBV11-3 to TRBJ2-1; 9 bases align to TRBD1. The V gene end was trimmed by 5 bases and the J gene end by 0 bases; junction bases not matched to a gene: 2. Germline V gene sequence: CDR1 SGHNT, CDR2 YENEEA. CDR3 size: 15 residues. Here the CDR3 reads CASSKDRGSYNEQFF. CDR3 bases: TGTGCCAGCAGCAAGGACAGGGGCTCCTACAATGAGCAGTTCTTC.

This clone was detected a few times. The rearrangement joins TRBV10-3 to TRBJ1-5; TRBD1 matches at 8 bases. V shed 8 bases, J shed 2 bases, and the junction held 5 bases outside the gene matches. This CDR3 has 14 amino acids. Per germline, CDR1 ENHRY and CDR2 SYGVKD. CDR3: CAISGQGGNQPQHF. CDR3 nucleotide sequence: TGTGCCATCTCTGGACAGGGCGGCAATCAGCCCCAGCATTTT.

The rearrangement links TRBV7-2 to TRBJ2-5; 7 bases are shared with TRBD2. With V trimmed by 5 bases and J by 2 bases, 14 bases remained unmatched. CDR1 and CDR2 from the germline V gene are SGHTA and FQGNSA. The CDR3 totals 17 residues. The CDR3 is CASSPPPGTKRQETQYF. CDR3 in DNA: TGTGCCAGCAGCCCACCACCCGGGACTAAGCGACAAGAGACCCAGTACTTC.

This rearrangement joins TRBV6-5 to TRBJ2-7; 8 bases align to TRBD1. Germline lookup yields CDR1 MNHEY and CDR2 SVGAGI. The CDR3 covers 15 residues. The J segment lost 0 bases and the V segment lost 6 bases, leaving 7 bases of the junction unmatched. The DNA of the CDR3 is TGTGCCAGCAGCCGTAGGGACAGGAGCTCCTACGAGCAGTACTTC. Encoded protein: CASSRRDRSSYEQYF.

The chain is built from TRBV5-5 and TRBJ1-1; tentative D call: TRBD1 (6 bases). CDR1 and CDR2 from the germline V gene are SGHKS and YYEKEE (reference sequence). CDR3 length equals 14 residues. The ends were cut back, 4 bases at V and 1 base at J, with 11 bases in the middle. The CDR3 DNA sequence: TGTGCCAGCAGCCCGACAGGCCAGAACACTGAAGCTTTCTTT. Protein: CASSPTGQNTEAFF. Supplemented by reference TRBV5-5 and TRBJ1-1, the full variable domain reads DAGVTQSPTHLIKTRGQQVTLRCSPISGHKSVSWYQQVLGQGPQFIFQYYEKEERGRGNFPDRFSARQFPNYSSELNVNALLLGDSALYLCASSPTGQNTEAFFGQGTRLTVV.

The rearrangement joins TRBV6-5 to TRBJ1-4, with D possibly TRBD1 on 5 matching bases. Trimming took 8 bases from V and 0 from J, leaving 10 bases between them. The CDR3 covers 14 residues. Per the germline V gene, CDR1 is MNHEY and CDR2 is SVGAGI. Written as DNA, the CDR3 is TGTGCCAGCCGGGGGGGAGCAACTAATGAAAAACTGTTTTTT. It encodes CASRGGATNEKLFF.

This clone was seen a few times. The chain employs TRBV5-1 and TRBJ2-7, with 8 bases aligning to TRBD1. Germline trimming cut 4 bases from V and 0 bases from J; bases unmatched to any gene: 9. CDR3 size: 16 residues. Germline-derived CDR1 and CDR2 are SGHRS and YFSETQ. CDR3 nucleotides: TGCGCCAGCAGCGGGGAGACAGGGGTTCCCTCCTACGAGCAGTACTTC. It codes for CASSGETGVPSYEQYF.

The V call is TRBV29-1, the J call TRBJ2-5; 10 bases match TRBD1. V lost 7 bases, J lost 5 bases, and 10 bases stayed unmatched. Looked up from germline, CDR1 is SQVTM and CDR2 is ANQGSEA. The CDR3 is 14 residues long. DNA of the CDR3: TGCAGCGGGAGGGGGACAGGGGTTGGGGAGACCCAGTACTTC. Translated: CSGRGTGVGETQYF.

The V call is TRBV6-1, the J call TRBJ2-1; weak D call: TRBD2 (6 bases). The CDR3 contains 15 residues. The V and J ends lost 3 bases and 12 bases respectively, with 21 bases between them. Germline V gene lookup returns CDR1 MNHNS and CDR2 SASEGT. CDR3 nucleotide sequence: TGTGCCAGCAGTGACCTCGGGGCGGGGCCGTCCGGGCAGTTCTTC. It codes for CASSDLGAGPSGQFF.

The chain links TRBV11-3 to TRBJ2-5, with TRBD2 matching 10 bases. From germline, CDR1 is SGHNT and CDR2 YENEEA. The CDR3 extends over 17 amino acids. Germline trimming cut 1 base from V and 5 bases from J; bases unmatched to any gene: 10. CDR3 in amino acids: CASSLASSSGRYETQYF. The CDR3 DNA reads TGTGCCAGCAGCTTAGCCTCTTCTAGCGGGAGATACGAGACCCAGTACTTC. The full variable domain, with the rest looked up from reference TRBV11-3 and TRBJ2-5, is EAGVVQSPRYKIIEKKQPVAFWCNPISGHNTLYWYLQNLGQGPELLIRYENEEAVDDSQLPKDRFSAERLKGVDSTLKIQPAELGDSAVYLCASSLASSSGRYETQYFGPGTRLLVL.